The rows below give T cell receptor beta chains drawn from one sample of a study of T-cell memory formation after mild COVID-19. TCRdb redid the calling of the 5' RACE reads with MiXCR, one entry per CDR3 protein. Altogether 470,000 or so distinct CDR3 sequences are present, around a quarter being singletons, with the ten largest covering approximately 12%. Sequences were obtained from PBMCs or a T cell subset sorted from them (not recorded which). The receptor source for this set is an adult woman who had mild COVID-19 (a few samples of this study predate the infection). Cell type and time point are not known. Each CDR3 is given with its conserved first and last residue. Fields, in order: clone size, V gene, J gene, D gene, CDR3 DNA, CDR3 protein. The D gene is left open where the match is weak. A clone size is listed for some rows: how often the clone was seen (once, few, many), or a class if it is expanded.

few,TRBV12-3/TRBV12-4,TRBJ1-3,.,TGTGCCAGTTTCTCTGGAAACACCATATATTTT,CASFSGNTIYF
few,TRBV7-8,TRBJ1-4,.,TGTGCCAGCAGTTTCACATCGAAAGGTTATGAAAAACTGTTTTTT,CASSFTSKGYEKLFF
.,TRBV6-5,TRBJ2-7,.,TGTGCCAGCAGTTACGGAGGCGAGTACGAGCAGTACTTC,CASSYGGEYEQYF
.,TRBV5-1,TRBJ2-1,TRBD1,TGCGCCAGCAGCTTAAGACAGGGCTTCGCCCCATCCTACAATGAGCAGTTCTTC,CASSLRQGFAPSYNEQFF
.,TRBV6-5,TRBJ1-2,.,TGTGCCAGCAGTTTAGGAACATTACGTGGCTACACCTTC,CASSLGTLRGYTF
few,TRBV6-5,TRBJ1-2,.,TGTGCCAGCAGTTACTCGACAGAAAACTATGGCTACACCTTC,CASSYSTENYGYTF
few,TRBV4-1,TRBJ2-3,.,TGCGCCAGCAGGACGAAGTACGGGGGCCGCACAGATACGCAGTATTTT,CASRTKYGGRTDTQYF
.,TRBV11-2,TRBJ2-3,TRBD2,TGTGCCAGCAGCTTCGGGACTAGCGGGAGAGGGGGAGATACGCAGTATTTT,CASSFGTSGRGGDTQYF
once,TRBV6-6,TRBJ1-2,.,TGTGCCAGCAGTCAAAGGACGTTCTATGGCTACACCTTC,CASSQRTFYGYTF
few,TRBV5-1,TRBJ2-1,.,TGCGCCAGCAGCCCGGGGGTGTGGGGAAGCTACAATGAGCAGTTCTTC,CASSPGVWGSYNEQFF
.,TRBV6-5,TRBJ2-1,.,TGTGCCAGCAGTTACTCTGTCGGCCAGTGGGGTGAGCAGTTCTTC,CASSYSVGQWGEQFF
.,TRBV27,TRBJ1-2,.,TGTGCCAGCAGTCCCACTCTCCAGACAGCCCACTATGGCTACACCTTC,CASSPTLQTAHYGYTF
few,TRBV4-1,TRBJ2-3,.,TGCGCCAGCAGCCAATTGGTGGGTAGGACAGATACGCAGTATTTT,CASSQLVGRTDTQYF
.,TRBV6-1,TRBJ1-1,TRBD1,TGTGCCAGCAGTGTTTACAGGGGTTACGCTGAAGCTTTCTTT,CASSVYRGYAEAFF
few,TRBV6-1,TRBJ2-7,TRBD1,TGTGCCAGCAGTGAAGGGATCAGGGACAGGGGCTACGAGCAGTACTTC,CASSEGIRDRGYEQYF
few,TRBV5-1,TRBJ2-7,.,TGCGCCAGCAGCGCTTTTAGCGGCGAACCCTACGAGCAGTACTTC,CASSAFSGEPYEQYF
.,TRBV7-9,TRBJ2-5,.,TGTGCCAGCCACCATCGGATGGGCGTGGAGTCCTTC,CASHHRMGVESF
.,TRBV7-2,TRBJ1-2,.,TGTGCCAGCAGCCCGCTTTCCGGGGGCGCGTTTGGCTACACCTTC,CASSPLSGGAFGYTF
.,TRBV7-2,TRBJ1-1,.,TGTGCCAGCAGCCCCCCGGAGAAGACCCCTGAAGCTTTCTTT,CASSPPEKTPEAFF
few,TRBV12-3/TRBV12-4,TRBJ2-1,TRBD2,TGTGCCAGCAGAGGCGGGACTAGCGGGGGTAGCTCCTACAATGAGCAGTTCTTC,CASRGGTSGGSSYNEQFF
.,TRBV7-9,TRBJ1-1,.,TGTGCCAGCAGCTCCGGGGCTGGGGACACTGAAGCTTTCTTT,CASSSGAGDTEAFF
.,TRBV7-8,TRBJ1-1,.,TGTGCCAGCAACCTCGCGGGACGGCAGATCGAAGCTTTCTTT,CASNLAGRQIEAFF
.,TRBV3-1,TRBJ1-1,.,TGTGCCAGCAGCCAAATGGGATTGGGGACGGATAACACTGAAGCTTTCTTT,CASSQMGLGTDNTEAFF
.,TRBV18,TRBJ1-1,.,TGTGCCAGCTCACCAATCGGACTCGAAGGTCCTGCTTTCTTT,CASSPIGLEGPAFF
.,TRBV7-3,TRBJ2-3,.,TGTGCCAGCAGCCCCGGAGACCCAGATACGCAGTATTTT,CASSPGDPDTQYF
.,TRBV11-3,TRBJ2-7,.,TGTGCCAGCAGCAAGACTAGTAGCCGCCTCGAGCAGTACTTC,CASSKTSSRLEQYF
.,TRBV27,TRBJ2-2,TRBD2,TGTGCCAGCACACTAGCGGGGACCGGGGAGCTGTTTTTT,CASTLAGTGELFF
.,TRBV9,TRBJ2-3,TRBD2,TGTGCCAGCAGCGTAACCCCGGGGGGGCTTGAAGATACGCAGTATTTT,CASSVTPGGLEDTQYF
few,TRBV12-3/TRBV12-4,TRBJ1-2,TRBD1,TGTGCCAGCAGCAGACAGGGGAGGTTGGGCTACACCTTC,CASSRQGRLGYTF
few,TRBV9,TRBJ2-7,.,TGTGCCAGCGGAACCGGGGGCTACGAGCAGTACTTC,CASGTGGYEQYF
.,TRBV25-1,TRBJ2-3,TRBD2,TGTGCCAGCAGTGAAGAGCTAGCGGGATTCAGCACAGATACGCAGTATTTT,CASSEELAGFSTDTQYF
few,TRBV9,TRBJ2-7,TRBD2,TGTGCCAGCAGCGTAGGGGTAGCGGGGTCCTACGAGCAGTACTTC,CASSVGVAGSYEQYF
few,TRBV7-8,TRBJ2-1,.,TGTGCCAGCAGCCTACTAGCTGTTCAGTACAATGAGCAGTTCTTC,CASSLLAVQYNEQFF
.,TRBV5-4,TRBJ2-1,TRBD1,TGTGCCACAGGGGGCGAAAATGAGCAGTTCTTC,CATGGENEQFF
.,TRBV29-1,TRBJ2-7,.,TGCAGCGCAGACGCCAGGGGTGAGTCCTACGAGCAGTACTTC,CSADARGESYEQYF
few,TRBV27,TRBJ2-2,.,TGTGCCAGCAGTTTAACACTAGTCCACACCGGGGAGCTGTTTTTT,CASSLTLVHTGELFF
.,TRBV9,TRBJ1-1,.,TGTGCCAGTCAACCTAGAATGAACACTGAAGCTTTCTTT,CASQPRMNTEAFF
many,TRBV7-3,TRBJ2-1,TRBD2,TGTGCCAGCAGCTTGCGCCCTGGACTAGCGGGGGGGCGGAGCAATGAGCAGTTCTTC,CASSLRPGLAGGRSNEQFF
few,TRBV12-3/TRBV12-4,TRBJ2-3,.,TGTGCCAGCAGTTTATATCTTACGGGACCAACAGATACGCAGTATTTT,CASSLYLTGPTDTQYF
once,TRBV6-2/TRBV6-3,TRBJ1-2,TRBD1,TGTGCCAGCAGTTACACCGGGACAGCCTATGGCTACACCTTC,CASSYTGTAYGYTF
.,TRBV20-1,TRBJ2-1,TRBD2,TGCAGTGCTAGATTAGCGGGAGGGCCTAAAAATGAGCAGTTCTTC,CSARLAGGPKNEQFF
.,TRBV25-1,TRBJ1-5,.,TGTGCCAGCAGCGGTGGGGGGCCCCAGCATTTT,CASSGGGPQHF
few,TRBV12-3/TRBV12-4,TRBJ2-3,.,TGTGCCAGCACTGGGTGGGGGAGCAGCACAGATACGCAGTATTTT,CASTGWGSSTDTQYF
.,TRBV7-2,TRBJ1-5,.,TGTGCCAGCAGCTCATGGGGGGATCAGCCCCAGCATTTT,CASSSWGDQPQHF
.,TRBV7-9,TRBJ1-1,.,TGTGCCAGCAGCTTAGGACAGGCCGACGCCGAAGCTTTCTTT,CASSLGQADAEAFF
.,TRBV12-3/TRBV12-4,TRBJ1-4,.,TGTGCCAGCAGTTTAGGCCTAAGGGGAACTAATGAAAAACTGTTTTTT,CASSLGLRGTNEKLFF
.,TRBV5-1,TRBJ2-1,.,TGCGCCAGCAGCGCGCCCAGTGCGGGGAGCTCCTACAATGAGCAGTTCTTC,CASSAPSAGSSYNEQFF
few,TRBV4-2,TRBJ2-1,.,TGTGCCAGCAGCCAAGGACCGGGAGATGAGCAGTTCTTC,CASSQGPGDEQFF
once,TRBV5-1,TRBJ2-3,.,TGCGCCAGCAGCTCCCTAGTCACAGATACGCAGTATTTT,CASSSLVTDTQYF
.,TRBV19,TRBJ1-5,.,TGTGCCAGTAGTATATCGGGGAATGGTCAGCCCCAGCATTTT,CASSISGNGQPQHF
few,TRBV12-3/TRBV12-4,TRBJ2-3,TRBD2,TGTGCCAGCAGTTTCTCCTTACTAGCGGGGGGTGGGGATACGCAGTATTTT,CASSFSLLAGGGDTQYF
.,TRBV12-3/TRBV12-4,TRBJ2-6,TRBD1,TGTGCCAGCAGTCCTGCTTTGGGACAGCTAGCCCTGACTTTC,CASSPALGQLALTF
.,TRBV6-2/TRBV6-3,TRBJ2-2,.,TGTGCCAGCAAGGGAACAGTTAACACCGGGGAGCTGTTTTTT,CASKGTVNTGELFF
.,TRBV27,TRBJ1-1,.,TGTGCCAGCGGCGCATCGATGAACACTGAAGCTTTCTTT,CASGASMNTEAFF
few,TRBV4-3,TRBJ2-1,TRBD2,TGCGCCAGCAGCCAAGTCCCGCGGGAGGGCTATGAGCAGTTCTTC,CASSQVPREGYEQFF
.,TRBV7-2,TRBJ2-1,.,TGTGCCAGCAGCTTTGATGGGCGGGTTGGAGCTGAGCAGTTCTTC,CASSFDGRVGAEQFF
.,TRBV15,TRBJ1-1,TRBD1,TGTGCCACCAGCCGGAACGACAGGGGAGGCACTGAAGCTTTCTTT,CATSRNDRGGTEAFF
.,TRBV7-9,TRBJ1-1,.,TGTGCCAGCAGCCCACCAAGGGGGGAAGCTTTCTTT,CASSPPRGEAFF
once,TRBV6-2/TRBV6-3,TRBJ2-6,TRBD1,TGTGCCAGCCGTCTCGAGGGGGCCTCTGGGGCCAACGTCCTGACTTTC,CASRLEGASGANVLTF
.,TRBV5-1,TRBJ2-2,.,TGCGCCAGCTCCAGGGGCAGGGTCCAAAGCGGCGGGGAGCTGTTTTTT,CASSRGRVQSGGELFF